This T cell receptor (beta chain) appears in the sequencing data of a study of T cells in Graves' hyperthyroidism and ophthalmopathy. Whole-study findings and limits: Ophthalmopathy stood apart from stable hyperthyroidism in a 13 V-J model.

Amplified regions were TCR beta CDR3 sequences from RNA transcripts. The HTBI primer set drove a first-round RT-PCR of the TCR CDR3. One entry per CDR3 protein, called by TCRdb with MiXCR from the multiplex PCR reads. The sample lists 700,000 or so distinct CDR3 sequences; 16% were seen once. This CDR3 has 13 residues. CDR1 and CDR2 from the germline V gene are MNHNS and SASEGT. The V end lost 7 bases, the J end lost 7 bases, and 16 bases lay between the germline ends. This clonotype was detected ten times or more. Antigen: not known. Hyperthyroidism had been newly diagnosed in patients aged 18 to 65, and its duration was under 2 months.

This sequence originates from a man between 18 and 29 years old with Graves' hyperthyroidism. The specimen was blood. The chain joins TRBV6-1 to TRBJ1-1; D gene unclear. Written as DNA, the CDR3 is TGTGCCAGCACCGATTCGAGGCGGGGTGAAGCTTTCTTT. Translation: CASTDSRRGEAFF.